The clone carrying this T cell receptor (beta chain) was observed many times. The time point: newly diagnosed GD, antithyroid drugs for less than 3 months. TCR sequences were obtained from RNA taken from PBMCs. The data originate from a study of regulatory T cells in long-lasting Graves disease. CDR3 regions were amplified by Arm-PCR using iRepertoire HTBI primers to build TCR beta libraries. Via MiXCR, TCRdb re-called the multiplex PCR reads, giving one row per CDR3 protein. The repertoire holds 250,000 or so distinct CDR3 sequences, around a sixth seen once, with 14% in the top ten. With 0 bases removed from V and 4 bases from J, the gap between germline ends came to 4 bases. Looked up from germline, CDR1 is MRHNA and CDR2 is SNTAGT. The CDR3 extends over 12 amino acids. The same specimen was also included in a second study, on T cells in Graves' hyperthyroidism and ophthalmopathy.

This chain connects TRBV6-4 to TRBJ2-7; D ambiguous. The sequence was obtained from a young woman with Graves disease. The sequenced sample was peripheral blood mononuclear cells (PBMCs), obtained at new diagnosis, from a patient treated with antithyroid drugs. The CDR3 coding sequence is TGTGCCAGCAGTGACTCGGGGTACGAGCAGTACTTC. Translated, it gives CASSDSGYEQYF.